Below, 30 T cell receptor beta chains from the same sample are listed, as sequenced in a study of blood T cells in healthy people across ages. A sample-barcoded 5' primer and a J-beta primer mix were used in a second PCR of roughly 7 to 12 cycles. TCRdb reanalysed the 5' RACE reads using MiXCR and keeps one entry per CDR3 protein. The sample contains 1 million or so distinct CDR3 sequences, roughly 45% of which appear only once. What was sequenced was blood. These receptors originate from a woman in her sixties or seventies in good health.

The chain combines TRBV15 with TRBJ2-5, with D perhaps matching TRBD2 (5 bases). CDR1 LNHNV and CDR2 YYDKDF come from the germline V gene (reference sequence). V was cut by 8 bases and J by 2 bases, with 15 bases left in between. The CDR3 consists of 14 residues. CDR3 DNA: TGTGCCACCGGCCGGCGGGTTGGTCAAGAGACCCAGTACTTC. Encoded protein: CATGRRVGQETQYF. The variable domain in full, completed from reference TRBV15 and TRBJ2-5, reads DAMVIQNPRYQVTQFGKPVTLSCSQTLNHNVMYWYQQKSSQAPKLLFHYYDKDFNNEADTPDNFQSRRPNTSFCFLDIRSPGLGDTAMYLCATGRRVGQETQYFGPGTRLLVL.

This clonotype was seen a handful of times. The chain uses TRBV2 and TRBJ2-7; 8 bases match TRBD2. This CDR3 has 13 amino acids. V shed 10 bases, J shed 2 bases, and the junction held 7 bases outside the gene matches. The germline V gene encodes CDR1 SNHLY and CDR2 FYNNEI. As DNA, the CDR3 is TGTGCCACCCAAGCGGGAGACGCCTACGAGCAGTACTTC. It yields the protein CATQAGDAYEQYF.

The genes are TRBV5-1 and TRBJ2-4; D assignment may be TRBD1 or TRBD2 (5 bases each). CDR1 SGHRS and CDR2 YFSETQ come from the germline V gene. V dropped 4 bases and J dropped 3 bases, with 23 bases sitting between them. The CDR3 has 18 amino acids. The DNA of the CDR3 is TGCGCCAGCAGCCATCCCGGGACCACTAGGGATGTCAAAAACATTCAGTACTTC. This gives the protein CASSHPGTTRDVKNIQYF.

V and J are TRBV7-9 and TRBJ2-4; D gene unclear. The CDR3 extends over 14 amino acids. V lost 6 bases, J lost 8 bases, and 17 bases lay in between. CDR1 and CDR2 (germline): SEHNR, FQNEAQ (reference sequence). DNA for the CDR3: TGTGCCAGCAGTGGGGTCACTGGTCGGGACATTCAGTACTTC. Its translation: CASSGVTGRDIQYF.

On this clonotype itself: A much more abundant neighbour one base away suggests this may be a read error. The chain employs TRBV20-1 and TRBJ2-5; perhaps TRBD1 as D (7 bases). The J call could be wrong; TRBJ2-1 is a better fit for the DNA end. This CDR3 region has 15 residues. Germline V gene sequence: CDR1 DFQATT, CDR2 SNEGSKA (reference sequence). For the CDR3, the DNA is TGCAGTGCCCGCCCCTTCAGGGGGAGGCAAGAGACCCAGTTCTTC. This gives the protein CSARPFRGRQETQFF.

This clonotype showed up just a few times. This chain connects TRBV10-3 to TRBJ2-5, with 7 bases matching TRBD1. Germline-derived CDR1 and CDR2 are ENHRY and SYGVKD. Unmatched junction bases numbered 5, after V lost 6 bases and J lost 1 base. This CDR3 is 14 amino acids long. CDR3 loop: CAISDRALQETQYF. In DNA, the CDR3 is TGTGCCATCAGCGACAGGGCCCTCCAAGAGACCCAGTACTTC.

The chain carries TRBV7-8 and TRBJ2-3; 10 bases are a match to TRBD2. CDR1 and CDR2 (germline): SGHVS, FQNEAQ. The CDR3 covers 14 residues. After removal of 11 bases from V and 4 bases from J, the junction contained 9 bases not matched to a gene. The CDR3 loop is CACKREGNSDTQYF. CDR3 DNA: TGTGCCTGCAAGCGGGAGGGTAATTCAGATACGCAGTATTTT. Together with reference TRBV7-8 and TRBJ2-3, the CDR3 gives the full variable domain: GAGVSQSPRYKVAKRGQDVALRCDPISGHVSLFWYQQALGQGPEFLTYFQNEAQLDKSGLPSDRFFAERPEGSVSTLKIQRTQQEDSAVYLCACKREGNSDTQYFGPGTRLTVL.

CDR3 in DNA: TGTGCCAGCAGCCCGGCACTAGCGGGAGGCGACAAAAACATTCAGTACTTC. Translating gives CASSPALAGGDKNIQYF. V gene TRBV5-4 combines with J gene TRBJ2-7; the match to TRBD2 covers 12 bases. The DNA matches TRBJ2-4 better at its end, which makes the J call doubtful. Germline CDR1 reads SGHNT; CDR2 reads YYREEE (reference sequence). The CDR3 has 17 residues.

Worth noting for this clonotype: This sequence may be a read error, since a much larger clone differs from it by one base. The DNA of the CDR3 is TGCAGTGCTAGAGACCCCTCACGGGTGGAGCAGTACTTC. The encoded protein is CSARDPSRVEQYF. This chain uses TRBV20-1 with TRBJ2-5; D gene unclear. Trimming pared 0 bases from V and 11 bases from J, leaving 16 bases between. Germline V gives CDR1 DFQATT, CDR2 SNEGSKA (reference sequence). This CDR3 contains 13 residues.

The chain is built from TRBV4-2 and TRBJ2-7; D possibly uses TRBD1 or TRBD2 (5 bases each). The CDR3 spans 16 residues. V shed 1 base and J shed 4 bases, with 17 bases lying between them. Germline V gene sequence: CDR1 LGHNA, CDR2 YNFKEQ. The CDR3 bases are TGTGCCAGCAGCCAAGGGGACGGCCCGACCGATTACGAGCAGTACTTC. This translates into CASSQGDGPTDYEQYF.

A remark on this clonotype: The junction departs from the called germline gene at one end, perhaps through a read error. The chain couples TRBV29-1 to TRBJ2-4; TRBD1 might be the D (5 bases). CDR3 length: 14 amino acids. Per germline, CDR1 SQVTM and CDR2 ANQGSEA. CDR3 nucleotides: TGCAGCGTTCGACAGCCCTTAGACAAAAACAGTCAGTACTTC. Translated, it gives CSVRQPLDKNSQYF.

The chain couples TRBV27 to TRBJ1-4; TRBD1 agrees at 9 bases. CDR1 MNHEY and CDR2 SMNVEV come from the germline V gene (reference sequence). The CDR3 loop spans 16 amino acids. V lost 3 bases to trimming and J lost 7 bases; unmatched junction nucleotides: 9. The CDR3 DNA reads TGTGCCAGCAGTTTGCAACAGGGGGCTAGTACTGAAAAACTGTTTTTT. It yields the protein CASSLQQGASTEKLFF.

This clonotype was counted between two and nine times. CDR3 amino acids: CASSLGPGGDGYTF. The CDR3 region has the DNA TGTGCCAGCAGCTTAGGTCCAGGGGGCGATGGCTACACCTTC. This sequence joins TRBV7-9 and TRBJ1-2, with 8 bases identical to TRBD1. The CDR3 extends over 14 amino acids. V trimming: 1 base; J trimming: 6 bases; junction bases outside the gene matches: 4. Germline V gene lookup returns CDR1 SEHNR and CDR2 FQNEAQ (reference sequence).

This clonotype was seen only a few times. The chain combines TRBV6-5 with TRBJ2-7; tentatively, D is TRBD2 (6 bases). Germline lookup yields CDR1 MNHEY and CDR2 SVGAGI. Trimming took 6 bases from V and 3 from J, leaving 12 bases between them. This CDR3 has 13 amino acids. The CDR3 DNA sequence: TGTGCCAGCAGCCCTCCGGGGGTCTACGAGCAGTACTTC. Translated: CASSPPGVYEQYF.

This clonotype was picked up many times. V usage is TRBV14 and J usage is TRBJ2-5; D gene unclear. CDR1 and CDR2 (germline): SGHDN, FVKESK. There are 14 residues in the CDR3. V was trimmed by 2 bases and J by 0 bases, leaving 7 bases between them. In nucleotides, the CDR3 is TGTGCCAGCAGCCAAACGGAAAACCAAGAGACCCAGTACTTC. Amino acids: CASSQTENQETQYF.

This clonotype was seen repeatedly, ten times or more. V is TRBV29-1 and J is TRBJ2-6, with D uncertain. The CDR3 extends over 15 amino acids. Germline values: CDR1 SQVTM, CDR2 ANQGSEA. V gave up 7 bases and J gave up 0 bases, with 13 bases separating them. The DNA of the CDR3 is TGCAGCGCAGAGAGGTTCGGCTCTGGGGCCAACGTCCTGACTTTC. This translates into CSAERFGSGANVLTF. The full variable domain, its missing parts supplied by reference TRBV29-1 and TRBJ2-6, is SAVISQKPSRDICQRGTSLTIQCQVDSQVTMMFWYRQQPGQSLTLIATANQGSEATYESGFVIDKFPISRPNLTFSTLTVSNMSPEDSSIYLCSAERFGSGANVLTFGAGSRLTVL.

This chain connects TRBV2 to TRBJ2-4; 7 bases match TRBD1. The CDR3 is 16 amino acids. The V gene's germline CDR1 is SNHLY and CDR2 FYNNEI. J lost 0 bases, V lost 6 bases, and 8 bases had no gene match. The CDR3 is CASRATGTVAKNIQYF. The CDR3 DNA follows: TGTGCCAGCAGGGCTACCGGGACAGTAGCCAAAAACATTCAGTACTTC. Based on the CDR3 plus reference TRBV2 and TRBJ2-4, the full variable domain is EPEVTQTPSHQVTQMGQEVILRCVPISNHLYFYWYRQILGQKVEFLVSFYNNEISEKSEIFDDQFSVERPDGSNFTLKIRSTKLEDSAMYFCASRATGTVAKNIQYFGAGTRLSVL.

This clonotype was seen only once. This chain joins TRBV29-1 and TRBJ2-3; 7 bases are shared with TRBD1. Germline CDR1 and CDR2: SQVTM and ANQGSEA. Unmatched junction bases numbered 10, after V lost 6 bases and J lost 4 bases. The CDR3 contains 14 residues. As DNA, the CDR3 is TGCAGCGTCTACGGGACAGTGGTAGCAGATACGCAGTATTTT. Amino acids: CSVYGTVVADTQYF.

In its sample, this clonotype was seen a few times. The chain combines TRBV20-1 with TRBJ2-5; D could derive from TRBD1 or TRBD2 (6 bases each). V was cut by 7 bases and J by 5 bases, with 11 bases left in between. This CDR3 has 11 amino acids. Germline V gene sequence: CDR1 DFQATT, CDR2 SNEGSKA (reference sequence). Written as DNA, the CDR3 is TGCAGTGTAGGGGGGCTGGAGACCCAGTACTTC. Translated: CSVGGLETQYF.

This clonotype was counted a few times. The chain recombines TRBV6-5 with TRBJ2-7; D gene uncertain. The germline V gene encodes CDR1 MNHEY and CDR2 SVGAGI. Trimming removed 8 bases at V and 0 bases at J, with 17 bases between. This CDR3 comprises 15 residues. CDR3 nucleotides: TGTGCCAGCGCTTCGCCAGGTTCCAGCTCCTACGAGCAGTACTTC. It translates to CASASPGSSSYEQYF.

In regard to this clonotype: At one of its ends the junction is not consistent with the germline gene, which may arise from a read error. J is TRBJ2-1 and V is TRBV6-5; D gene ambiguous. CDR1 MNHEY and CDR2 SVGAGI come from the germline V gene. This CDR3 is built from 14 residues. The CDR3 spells CASSYFASYKEQFF. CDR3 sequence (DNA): TGTGCCAGCAGTTACTTCGCCTCCTACAAGGAGCAGTTCTTC.

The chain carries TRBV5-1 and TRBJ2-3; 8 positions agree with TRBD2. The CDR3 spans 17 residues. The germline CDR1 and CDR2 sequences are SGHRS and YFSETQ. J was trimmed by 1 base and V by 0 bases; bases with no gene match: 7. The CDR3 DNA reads TGCGCCAGCAGCTTGGAGGTTCCAGCGGGAGGCACAGATACGCAGTATTTT. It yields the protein CASSLEVPAGGTDTQYF.

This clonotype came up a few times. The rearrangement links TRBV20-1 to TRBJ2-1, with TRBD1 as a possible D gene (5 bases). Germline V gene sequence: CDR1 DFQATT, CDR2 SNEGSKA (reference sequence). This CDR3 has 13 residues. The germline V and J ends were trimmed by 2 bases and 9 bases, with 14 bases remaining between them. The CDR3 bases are TGCAGTGCTAGACCGCAGGGTTTCGGTGAGCAGTTCTTC. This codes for CSARPQGFGEQFF.

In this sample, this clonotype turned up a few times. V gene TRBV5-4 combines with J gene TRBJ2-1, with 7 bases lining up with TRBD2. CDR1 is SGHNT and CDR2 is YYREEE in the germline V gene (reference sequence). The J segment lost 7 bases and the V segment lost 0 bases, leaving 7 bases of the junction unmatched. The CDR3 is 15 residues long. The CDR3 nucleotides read TGTGCCAGCAGCTTGGGGGGAGGGCCCTCAAATGAGCAGTTCTTC. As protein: CASSLGGGPSNEQFF.

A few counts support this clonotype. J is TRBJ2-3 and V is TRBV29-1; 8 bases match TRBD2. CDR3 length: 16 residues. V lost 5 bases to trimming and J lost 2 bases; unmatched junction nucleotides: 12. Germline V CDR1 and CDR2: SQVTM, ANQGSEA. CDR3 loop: CSVLGPGGRYTDTQYF. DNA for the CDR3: TGCAGCGTTCTGGGGCCGGGAGGGCGCTACACAGATACGCAGTATTTT.

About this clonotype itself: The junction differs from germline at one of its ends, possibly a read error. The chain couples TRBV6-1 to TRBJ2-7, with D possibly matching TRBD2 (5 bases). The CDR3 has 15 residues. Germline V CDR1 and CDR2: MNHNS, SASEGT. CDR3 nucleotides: TGTGCAAGCAGTGGGCAGGCGGGCCTGGGGAGCGAGCAGTACTTC. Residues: CASSGQAGLGSEQYF.

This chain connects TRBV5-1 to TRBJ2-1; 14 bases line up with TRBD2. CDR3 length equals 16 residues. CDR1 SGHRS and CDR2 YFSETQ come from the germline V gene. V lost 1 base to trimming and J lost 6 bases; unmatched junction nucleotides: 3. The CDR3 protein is CASSLMGLAGVNEQFF. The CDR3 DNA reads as TGCGCCAGCAGCTTGATGGGACTAGCGGGGGTCAATGAGCAGTTCTTC.

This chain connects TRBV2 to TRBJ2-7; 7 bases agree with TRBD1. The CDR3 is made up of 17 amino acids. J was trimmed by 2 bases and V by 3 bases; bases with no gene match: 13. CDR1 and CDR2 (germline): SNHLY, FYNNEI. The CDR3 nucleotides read TGTGCCAGCAGTGATATTAGGTCGAGACAGGGCACCTACGAGCAGTACTTC. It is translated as CASSDIRSRQGTYEQYF.

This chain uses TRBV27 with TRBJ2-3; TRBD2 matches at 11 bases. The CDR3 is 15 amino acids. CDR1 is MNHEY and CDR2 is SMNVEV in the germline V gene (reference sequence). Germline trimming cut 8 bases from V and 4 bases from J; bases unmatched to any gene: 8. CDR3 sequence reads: CASSWVLAGADTQYF. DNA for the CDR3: TGTGCCAGCTCCTGGGTACTAGCGGGAGCAGATACGCAGTATTTT.

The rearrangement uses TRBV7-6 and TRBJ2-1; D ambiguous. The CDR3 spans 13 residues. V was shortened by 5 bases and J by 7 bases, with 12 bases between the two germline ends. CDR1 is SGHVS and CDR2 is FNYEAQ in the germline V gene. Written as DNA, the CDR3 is TGTGCCAGCAGCGTCCGTCGAGGAAATGAGCAGTTCTTC. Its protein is CASSVRRGNEQFF.